The rows below give T cell receptor beta chains drawn from one sample of a study of glioma-infiltrating T cells. MiXCR, applied by TCRdb to the multiplex PCR reads, yields one record per CDR3 protein. This sample has around 350,000 distinct CDR3 sequences, with around 38% found just once. The sample consisted of glioma tissue, nonneoplastic brain tissue, or PBMCs (not recorded which). These receptor sequences come from a human donor with low-grade glioma or glioblastoma, undergoing nonglioma brain surgery, or in good health (not recorded which). Both conserved end residues are part of each CDR3. A D gene is named only where the DNA matches it firmly. Size values are once, few and many counts, or a class for expanded clones, and some rows have none.

CDR3nt	CDR3aa	v_gene	d_gene	j_gene	abundance
TGTGCCATCACCGCCCAGGCGGGGCACGAAAAACTGTTTTTT	CAITAQAGHEKLFF	TRBV10-3	-	TRBJ1-4	few
TGTGCCAGCACCTCTTTGAGCGGGAGTTCCTACGAGCAGTACTTC	CASTSLSGSSYEQYF	TRBV7-6	TRBD2	TRBJ2-7	many
TGTGCCAGCAGCCCGGATAGACAGGGTGGCAATCAGCCCCAGCATTTT	CASSPDRQGGNQPQHF	TRBV4-2	TRBD1	TRBJ1-5	-
TGCGCCAGCAGCCAAGTGTCACAGTCCTACGAGCAGTACTTC	CASSQVSQSYEQYF	TRBV4-1	-	TRBJ2-7	few
TGTGCCAGCAGTTCCCGGACGGGGGGCGATGAGCAGTCCTTC	CASSSRTGGDEQSF	TRBV6-1	-	TRBJ2-1	-
TGTGCCACCAGAGGGCCGCCCCTAGATACGCAGTATTTT	CATRGPPLDTQYF	TRBV6-1	-	TRBJ2-3	-
TGTGCCAGCAGTTTATTGGCTGCGGGCCCGTTAGAGACCCAGTACTTC	CASSLLAAGPLETQYF	TRBV7-4	-	TRBJ2-5	-
TGTGCCAGCAGCCAAGAAGGCAACAGCCGATTCAATGAGCAGTTCTTC	CASSQEGNSRFNEQFF	TRBV14	-	TRBJ2-1	few
TGTGCCAGACGGACAGTCTATGGCTACACCTTC	CARRTVYGYTF	TRBV7-4	-	TRBJ1-2	-
TGTGCCAGCAGCTCCCCCCGGAAAAACATTCAGTACTTC	CASSSPRKNIQYF	TRBV11-2	-	TRBJ2-4	-
TGTGCCATCAGTGATCTGCTGAACACTGAAGCTTTCTTT	CAISDLLNTEAFF	TRBV10-3	-	TRBJ1-1	-
TGTGCCAGCAGGGCGGGCGGGAGAGATACGCAGTATTTT	CASRAGGRDTQYF	TRBV11-2	TRBD2	TRBJ2-3	few
TGTGCCAGCAGCCCCCCCCGGGCCTACTCCTACAATGAGCAGTTCTTC	CASSPPRAYSYNEQFF	TRBV7-9	-	TRBJ2-1	-
TGTGCCTGGAGTAAGACAGCTTACACTGAAGCTTTCTTT	CAWSKTAYTEAFF	TRBV30	-	TRBJ1-1	-
TGCGCCAGCAGCCAAGATAGGTGGGAGGGAACAGATACGCAGTATTTT	CASSQDRWEGTDTQYF	TRBV4-3	TRBD2	TRBJ2-3	-
TGCAGTGATAGAGATCACAGGGTTGACTACGAGCAGTACTTC	CSDRDHRVDYEQYF	TRBV20-1	-	TRBJ2-7	-
TGTGCCATAAGCCCTGGCAGCCTTTCCACCGGGGAGCTGTTTTTT	CAISPGSLSTGELFF	TRBV7-2	-	TRBJ2-2	-
TGTGCCAGCAGCCTAGCTGGGTTAACTGAAGCTTTCTTT	CASSLAGLTEAFF	TRBV6-1	-	TRBJ1-1	many
TGTGCCAGCAGTTTCAGGGGGCGCGGCGGGGAGCTGTTTTTT	CASSFRGRGGELFF	TRBV28	TRBD1	TRBJ2-2	many
TGCAGTGCTAGCCCCTGGGGGGAAAGGTCCTATAATTCACCCCTCCACTTT	CSASPWGERSYNSPLHF	TRBV20-1	-	TRBJ1-6	few
TGTGCCAGCAGCTTATTGGGGACAGGGTTATTTGCTGGGGCCAACGTCCTGACTTTC	CASSLLGTGLFAGANVLTF	TRBV7-6	TRBD1	TRBJ2-6	-
TGCAGTGCGCGGACTAGCGGAGGACGGAATGAGCAGTTCTTC	CSARTSGGRNEQFF	TRBV20-1	TRBD2	TRBJ2-1	many
TGTGCCAGCAGCCAAGGGGGGGGCTCCTACAATGAGCAGTTCTTC	CASSQGGGSYNEQFF	TRBV7-3	-	TRBJ2-1	-
TGTGCCAGCAGCTTAGGTTCCGGGGGGAGTACCGAGCAGTACTTC	CASSLGSGGSTEQYF	TRBV7-2	TRBD2	TRBJ2-7	-
TGTGCCAGCAGTTACTTAACCGGGACTAGCGGCCTCTACGAGCAGTACTTC	CASSYLTGTSGLYEQYF	TRBV6-2/TRBV6-3	TRBD2	TRBJ2-7	-
TGTGCCAGCAGGTATCCAGGCCCAACTAATGAAAAACTGTTTTTT	CASRYPGPTNEKLFF	TRBV28	-	TRBJ1-4	-
TGTGCCAGCAGCTCCTCCGACGGTGAAGCTTTCTTT	CASSSSDGEAFF	TRBV7-6	-	TRBJ1-1	many
TGTGCCAGCAGTGAAAGCTACAGGGGATATGGAAACACCATATATTTT	CASSESYRGYGNTIYF	TRBV6-1	TRBD1	TRBJ1-3	many
TGTGCCAGCAGCTTAGAGGGGACTAGCCGCTTTGAGCAGTTCTTC	CASSLEGTSRFEQFF	TRBV7-2	TRBD2	TRBJ2-1	-
TGTGCCAGCAGCTCCCCGGAGCGCCATGGGGGGAATGAGCAGTTCTTC	CASSSPERHGGNEQFF	TRBV5-5	-	TRBJ2-1	-
TGTGCCAGCAGCTCCGGGCCGCGCGGCTACACCTTC	CASSSGPRGYTF	TRBV6-2/TRBV6-3	-	TRBJ1-2	many
TGTGCCAGCAGTTTACAATATTCCTACGAGCAGTACTTC	CASSLQYSYEQYF	TRBV28	-	TRBJ2-7	many
TGTGCCAGCAGCTATCCCCTGGGGGGAGGGAGCACAGATACGCAGTATTTT	CASSYPLGGGSTDTQYF	TRBV28	TRBD2	TRBJ2-3	many
TGTGCCAGCAGCCAAGGGGGGAGCCCCGTACCCCGTACGCAGTATTTT	CASSQGGSPVPRTQYF	TRBV7-2	-	TRBJ2-3	-
TGTGCCAGCTCACCACGAGTAGCGGGTAATTACAATGAGCAGTTCTTC	CASSPRVAGNYNEQFF	TRBV18	TRBD2	TRBJ2-1	few
TGTGCCATCAGTGAGTCATCAGGGGGCTTGTCACCCCTCCACTTT	CAISESSGGLSPLHF	TRBV10-3	TRBD1	TRBJ1-6	few
TGTGCCAGCAGTGCCTTCTGGGGGGGCGGTCAGCCCCAGCATTTT	CASSAFWGGGQPQHF	TRBV6-1	-	TRBJ1-5	-
TGTGCCACCAGTGACCCGGGACAGGGGACTTACGAGCAGTACTTC	CATSDPGQGTYEQYF	TRBV24-1	TRBD1	TRBJ2-7	few
TGTGCCAGCAGTTCGGGAGGGCACGCGAGGGAGCAGTACTTC	CASSSGGHAREQYF	TRBV28	TRBD2	TRBJ2-7	-
TGTGCCACCAGCAAGGACCCCAATGAGCAGTTCTTC	CATSKDPNEQFF	TRBV15	-	TRBJ2-1	many
TGCAGTGCTAGAGTAGCGGTGAGCTCCTACAATGAGCAGTTCTTC	CSARVAVSSYNEQFF	TRBV20-1	-	TRBJ2-1	many
TGTGCCAGCAGTCCGACAGGCAGCAATCAGCCCCAGCATTTT	CASSPTGSNQPQHF	TRBV28	-	TRBJ1-5	many